These T cell receptor beta chains were read from a single sample in a study of T cell responses to AZD1222 COVID-19 vaccine. Profiled with immunoSEQ multiplex PCR; TCRdb holds only in-frame clones, not every one. The sample records fewer than 45,000 clones, more than 80% being singletons. This material consisted of peripheral blood, taken on day 0 of AZD1222 vaccination. The receptors come from an adult in good health. The CDR3 runs from the conserved cysteine through the conserved F or W. A D gene is named only where the DNA matches it firmly. The listing skips clone size in some rows; elsewhere it reads once, few, many or a size class.

clone_size: .
d_call: .
v_call: TRBV3-1/TRBV3-2
j_call: TRBJ2-1
cdr3_aa: CASSFDPSSSYNEQFF
cdr3_nt: TGTGCCAGCAGCTTCGACCCCTCCAGCTCCTACAATGAGCAGTTCTTC

clone_size: .
d_call: TRBD1
v_call: TRBV18
j_call: TRBJ2-3
cdr3_aa: CASSPQQGAPTDTQYF
cdr3_nt: TGTGCCAGCTCACCGCAACAGGGGGCACCCACAGATACGCAGTATTTT

clone_size: .
d_call: TRBD1
v_call: TRBV27
j_call: TRBJ1-1
cdr3_aa: CASSPRQGRGAFF
cdr3_nt: TGTGCCAGCAGTCCTCGACAGGGAAGGGGAGCTTTCTTT

clone_size: .
d_call: .
v_call: TRBV4-3
j_call: TRBJ1-3
cdr3_aa: CASSQYPTGVADTIYF
cdr3_nt: TGCGCCAGCAGCCAGTATCCGACAGGCGTCGCGGACACCATATATTTT

clone_size: .
d_call: .
v_call: TRBV27
j_call: TRBJ1-1
cdr3_aa: CASSLSRRAYTEAFF
cdr3_nt: TGTGCCAGCAGTTTATCGCGCAGGGCCTACACTGAAGCTTTCTTT

clone_size: .
d_call: .
v_call: TRBV7-7
j_call: TRBJ2-1
cdr3_aa: CASSQGGLSEQFF
cdr3_nt: TGTGCTAGCAGCCAGGGAGGCTTGAGTGAGCAGTTCTTC

clone_size: .
d_call: .
v_call: TRBV9
j_call: TRBJ1-2
cdr3_aa: CASSFEGGILDRYTF
cdr3_nt: TGTGCCAGCAGTTTCGAGGGGGGTATCTTGGATCGCTACACCTTC

clone_size: .
d_call: .
v_call: TRBV7-2
j_call: TRBJ2-7
cdr3_aa: CASSRLASESYEQYF
cdr3_nt: TGTGCCAGCAGTCGCCTGGCTAGCGAAAGCTACGAGCAGTACTTC

clone_size: .
d_call: .
v_call: TRBV7-2
j_call: TRBJ1-6
cdr3_aa: CASSIRQGASGPLHF
cdr3_nt: TGTGCCAGCAGCATACGGCAGGGAGCCTCCGGGCCCCTCCACTTT

clone_size: .
d_call: TRBD1
v_call: TRBV7-8
j_call: TRBJ1-5
cdr3_aa: CASSFDRGRNQPQHF
cdr3_nt: TGTGCCAGCAGCTTCGACAGGGGGCGGAATCAGCCCCAGCATTTT

clone_size: .
d_call: .
v_call: TRBV28
j_call: TRBJ1-4
cdr3_aa: CASTGRRGNEKLFF
cdr3_nt: TGTGCCAGCACCGGGCGCCGGGGCAACGAAAAACTGTTTTTT

clone_size: .
d_call: .
v_call: TRBV7-2
j_call: TRBJ2-1
cdr3_aa: CASSLLAGEQFF
cdr3_nt: TGTGCCAGCAGCTTACTAGCAGGTGAGCAGTTCTTC

clone_size: .
d_call: .
v_call: TRBV11-2
j_call: TRBJ1-5
cdr3_aa: CASSLSREQPQHF
cdr3_nt: TGTGCCAGCAGCTTATCTAGGGAGCAGCCCCAGCATTTT

clone_size: .
d_call: .
v_call: TRBV6-5
j_call: TRBJ1-2
cdr3_aa: CASSKRTRLGGYTF
cdr3_nt: TGTGCCAGCAGCAAACGGACCCGCCTGGGGGGCTACACCTTC

clone_size: .
d_call: .
v_call: TRBV19
j_call: TRBJ1-5
cdr3_aa: CASRATREGNQPQHF
cdr3_nt: TGTGCCAGTCGCGCAACCAGGGAAGGCAATCAGCCCCAGCATTTT

clone_size: .
d_call: .
v_call: TRBV30
j_call: TRBJ2-3
cdr3_aa: CALDRFSDTQYF
cdr3_nt: TGTGCCTTAGACAGATTCTCAGATACGCAGTATTTT

clone_size: .
d_call: .
v_call: TRBV18
j_call: TRBJ1-5
cdr3_aa: CASSPGGGDQPQHF
cdr3_nt: TGTGCCAGCTCACCAGGTGGAGGCGATCAGCCCCAGCATTTT

clone_size: few
d_call: .
v_call: TRBV28
j_call: TRBJ2-7
cdr3_aa: CASMIGGSYEQYF
cdr3_nt: TGTGCCAGCATGATCGGGGGCTCCTACGAGCAGTACTTC

clone_size: .
d_call: .
v_call: TRBV5-8
j_call: TRBJ1-2
cdr3_aa: CASSFSGTQGRGYTF
cdr3_nt: TGTGCCAGCAGCTTTAGTGGGACCCAAGGCAGGGGCTACACCTTC

clone_size: .
d_call: .
v_call: TRBV7-6
j_call: TRBJ2-5
cdr3_aa: CASSSQGGYQETQYF
cdr3_nt: TGTGCCAGCAGCAGCCAGGGGGGGTACCAAGAGACCCAGTACTTC

clone_size: .
d_call: TRBD1
v_call: TRBV19
j_call: TRBJ1-5
cdr3_aa: CASSASTGGVQPQHF
cdr3_nt: TGTGCCAGTAGTGCCTCGACAGGGGGCGTACAGCCCCAGCATTTT

clone_size: .
d_call: TRBD1
v_call: TRBV6-5
j_call: TRBJ1-2
cdr3_aa: CASSYSTGLGYTF
cdr3_nt: TGTGCCAGCAGTTACTCGACAGGGTTGGGCTACACCTTC

clone_size: once
d_call: TRBD2
v_call: TRBV4-1
j_call: TRBJ2-1
cdr3_aa: CASCRPLGGGAPWNEQFF
cdr3_nt: TGCGCCAGCTGCCGTCCACTAGGCGGGGGGGCCCCTTGGAATGAGCAGTTCTTC

clone_size: .
d_call: .
v_call: TRBV5-5
j_call: TRBJ2-3
cdr3_aa: CASSFSAVVAATDTQYF
cdr3_nt: TGTGCCAGCAGCTTCTCAGCGGTTGTAGCGGCCACAGATACGCAGTATTTT

clone_size: .
d_call: .
v_call: TRBV19
j_call: TRBJ1-1
cdr3_aa: CASSSPYRAIDTEAFF
cdr3_nt: TGTGCCAGTAGTTCCCCCTACAGGGCCATTGACACTGAAGCTTTCTTT

clone_size: .
d_call: .
v_call: TRBV10-3
j_call: TRBJ1-3
cdr3_aa: CAIGGNSGNTIYF
cdr3_nt: TGTGCCATCGGGGGGAATTCTGGAAACACCATATATTTT

clone_size: .
d_call: TRBD1
v_call: TRBV11-2
j_call: TRBJ2-1
cdr3_aa: CASSRDRVGNEQFF
cdr3_nt: TGTGCCAGCAGCCGGGACAGGGTGGGGAATGAGCAGTTCTTC

clone_size: .
d_call: .
v_call: TRBV15
j_call: TRBJ2-3
cdr3_aa: CATSGGGYTDTQYF
cdr3_nt: TGTGCCACCTCAGGGGGGGGGTACACAGATACGCAGTATTTT

clone_size: .
d_call: TRBD2
v_call: TRBV6-5
j_call: TRBJ2-5
cdr3_aa: CASSRTSGRGETQYF
cdr3_nt: TGTGCCAGCAGTCGGACTAGCGGGAGAGGGGAGACCCAGTACTTC

clone_size: .
d_call: TRBD2
v_call: TRBV19
j_call: TRBJ2-5
cdr3_aa: CASSIPGRGGETQYF
cdr3_nt: TGTGCCAGTAGTATCCCCGGGAGGGGGGGAGAGACCCAGTACTTC

clone_size: .
d_call: .
v_call: TRBV12-5
j_call: TRBJ2-3
cdr3_aa: CASGFRTAGGDDTQYF
cdr3_nt: TGTGCTAGTGGTTTCAGGACCGCCGGTGGGGACGATACGCAGTATTTT

clone_size: .
d_call: .
v_call: TRBV5-8
j_call: TRBJ1-5
cdr3_aa: CASSGGGNQPQHF
cdr3_nt: TGTGCCAGCAGTGGGGGGGGGAATCAGCCCCAGCATTTT

clone_size: .
d_call: .
v_call: TRBV28
j_call: TRBJ1-2
cdr3_aa: CASSLIRDNGYTF
cdr3_nt: TGTGCCAGCAGCCTGATCCGGGACAATGGCTACACCTTC

clone_size: .
d_call: TRBD2
v_call: TRBV24-1
j_call: TRBJ2-1
cdr3_aa: CATGLIGTSGRDEQFF
cdr3_nt: TGTGCCACCGGGCTAATTGGGACTAGCGGGAGAGATGAGCAGTTCTTC

clone_size: .
d_call: TRBD1
v_call: TRBV28
j_call: TRBJ2-7
cdr3_aa: CASSLGFLQGDSYEQYF
cdr3_nt: TGTGCCAGCAGTTTAGGATTCTTACAGGGGGACTCCTACGAGCAGTACTTC

clone_size: .
d_call: TRBD2
v_call: TRBV9
j_call: TRBJ2-3
cdr3_aa: CASSVRSGRAGTDTQYF
cdr3_nt: TGTGCCAGCAGCGTAAGAAGCGGGAGGGCCGGCACAGATACGCAGTATTTT

clone_size: few
d_call: TRBD1
v_call: TRBV28
j_call: TRBJ1-5
cdr3_aa: CASRTGGSNQPQHF
cdr3_nt: TGTGCCAGCAGGACAGGGGGTAGCAATCAGCCCCAGCATTTT

clone_size: .
d_call: TRBD1
v_call: TRBV7-8
j_call: TRBJ2-1
cdr3_aa: CASSNRDRGNNEQFF
cdr3_nt: TGTGCCAGCAGCAACCGGGACAGGGGTAACAATGAGCAGTTCTTC

clone_size: .
d_call: TRBD1
v_call: TRBV5-1
j_call: TRBJ1-1
cdr3_aa: CASSPEGGTGVNTEAFF
cdr3_nt: TGCGCCAGCAGCCCCGAGGGAGGGACAGGGGTGAACACTGAAGCTTTCTTT

clone_size: few
d_call: .
v_call: TRBV3-1/TRBV3-2
j_call: TRBJ2-5
cdr3_aa: CASSQEGGSSPGETQYF
cdr3_nt: TGTGCCAGCAGCCAAGAAGGTGGGAGTTCCCCGGGAGAGACCCAGTACTTC

clone_size: .
d_call: .
v_call: TRBV2
j_call: TRBJ2-7
cdr3_aa: CASRAGDYEQYF
cdr3_nt: TGTGCCAGCAGGGCCGGAGACTACGAGCAGTACTTC

clone_size: .
d_call: TRBD2
v_call: TRBV7-3
j_call: TRBJ2-1
cdr3_aa: CASSSSGGLNEQFF
cdr3_nt: TGTGCCAGCAGCAGTAGCGGGGGGCTCAATGAGCAGTTCTTC

clone_size: .
d_call: TRBD1
v_call: TRBV6-5
j_call: TRBJ2-2
cdr3_aa: CASSTGQTTGELFF
cdr3_nt: TGTGCCAGCAGTACGGGACAGACCACCGGGGAGCTGTTTTTT